The 17 T cell receptor beta chains reported below all come from one sample, sequenced in a study of blood T cell repertoires in COVID-19. Only in-frame clones appear in the TCRdb table, and some are missing; sequencing was by immunoSEQ multiplex PCR. The sample carries tens of thousands of clones, nearly 90% recorded once. Input material: peripheral blood. The receptors originated from a man aged 50-59 years with acute or convalescent COVID-19.

The chain combines TRBV27 with TRBJ1-6, with 8 bases matching TRBD1. The V gene end was trimmed by 6 bases and the J gene end by 7 bases; junction bases not matched to a gene: 8. This CDR3 has 15 residues. Germline values: CDR1 MNHEY, CDR2 SMNVEV (reference sequence). In nucleotides, the CDR3 is TGTGCCAGCAGGTACCAGGACAGGGAGAATTCACCCCTCCACTTT. Encoded protein: CASRYQDRENSPLHF.

V is TRBV19 and J is TRBJ2-4; D possibly corresponds to TRBD2 (5 bases). Germline values: CDR1 LNHDA, CDR2 SQIVND (reference sequence). This CDR3 contains 19 residues. Trimming stripped 0 bases from V and 0 bases from J, with 18 bases between. The CDR3 is CASSIDVRGADLAKNIQYF. CDR3 sequence (DNA): TGTGCCAGTAGTATAGATGTTAGAGGAGCGGATCTAGCCAAAAACATTCAGTACTTC.

The gene calls are TRBV29-1 and TRBJ1-1; 8 bases fit TRBD1. J was trimmed by 0 bases and V by 7 bases; bases with no gene match: 4. The CDR3 loop spans 13 amino acids. CDR1 and CDR2 from the germline V gene are SQVTM and ANQGSEA. The CDR3 DNA is TGCAGCGGGAACAGGGGGGTGAACACTGAAGCTTTCTTT. Residues: CSGNRGVNTEAFF.

The chain couples TRBV2 to TRBJ1-6; tentative D call: TRBD1 (5 bases). V lost 6 bases and J 5 bases, leaving 14 bases between the germline ends. The CDR3 is 15 amino acids. Germline V gene data show CDR1 as SNHLY and CDR2 as FYNNEI. As DNA, the CDR3 is TGTGCCAGCAGGGAGACAGCCCCAAATAATTCACCCCTCCACTTT. Its protein product is CASRETAPNNSPLHF.

This clone was detected once. The chain has TRBV12-5 and TRBJ2-3; unclear D gene. Germline CDR1 reads LGHNT; CDR2 reads FRNRAP. The CDR3 has 17 amino acids. Between the trimmed V and J ends, which lost 3 bases and 2 bases, there was a span of 18 bases. In nucleotides, the CDR3 is TGTGCTAGTGGTTTCACCTTTAGCCGGATCACCACAGATACGCAGTATTTT. Its protein product is CASGFTFSRITTDTQYF.

This clone was seen a handful of times. This chain joins TRBV19 and TRBJ2-1; maybe TRBD2 (5 bases). V lost 3 bases to trimming and J lost 10 bases, with 7 bases between them. CDR1 and CDR2 from the germline V gene are LNHDA and SQIVND (reference sequence). The CDR3 contains 11 residues. The CDR3 DNA is TGTGCCAGTAGTATTTCGGGGGAGCAGTTCTTC. Amino acid sequence: CASSISGEQFF.

This chain connects TRBV7-8 to TRBJ1-4, with D maybe TRBD1 (5 bases). Per the germline V gene, CDR1 is SGHVS and CDR2 is FQNEAQ. The CDR3 runs 14 residues. The V gene lost 2 bases and the J gene lost 8 bases, with 12 bases spanning the gap. For the CDR3, the DNA is TGTGCCAGCAGCTTATTCGGGGGTGGCGAAAAACTGTTTTTT. It yields the protein CASSLFGGGEKLFF.

The chain is built from TRBV29-1 and TRBJ2-7; D is perhaps TRBD2 (6 bases). The V end lost 6 bases, the J end lost 2 bases, and 14 bases lay between the germline ends. Germline V gene lookup returns CDR1 SQVTM and CDR2 ANQGSEA. The CDR3 covers 13 residues. Written as DNA, the CDR3 is TGCAGCGTGGAGGTTGGAGGGGCCTACGAGCAGTACTTC. It codes for CSVEVGGAYEQYF.

This clone was detected once. The chain recombines TRBV27 with TRBJ2-7; 11 nucleotides match TRBD2. The J segment lost 4 bases and the V segment lost 5 bases, leaving 4 bases of the junction unmatched. Germline V CDR1 and CDR2: MNHEY, SMNVEV (reference sequence). This CDR3 has 14 amino acids. The CDR3 DNA follows: TGTGCCAGCAGTGCAACTAGCGGGAGTTACGAGCAGTACTTC. It specifies CASSATSGSYEQYF.

The chain joins TRBV6-1 to TRBJ1-4; tentatively, D is TRBD1 (6 bases). Germline-derived CDR1 and CDR2 are MNHNS and SASEGT. V dropped 4 bases and J dropped 6 bases, with 21 bases sitting between them. The CDR3 spans 17 residues. The CDR3 is CASSATPRGWGDEKLFF. The CDR3 DNA follows: TGTGCCAGCAGTGCCACTCCCAGGGGTTGGGGAGATGAAAAACTGTTTTTT.

The rearrangement joins TRBV19 to TRBJ2-1, with D possibly being TRBD2 (5 bases). The V end was cut by 5 bases, the J end by 6 bases, with 11 bases between. CDR1 LNHDA and CDR2 SQIVND come from the germline V gene (reference sequence). This CDR3 has 13 residues. The CDR3 DNA sequence: TGTGCCAGTAGTGCGGGCCCGGGCAATGAGCAGTTCTTC. This encodes CASSAGPGNEQFF.

This chain connects TRBV27 to TRBJ1-6, with D unresolved. The germline V gene has CDR1 MNHEY and CDR2 SMNVEV (reference sequence). The V end was cut by 6 bases, the J end by 7 bases, with 13 bases between. This CDR3 is 14 amino acids long. CDR3 region: CASRSGNGNSPLHF. DNA for the CDR3: TGTGCCAGCAGAAGCGGGAACGGGAATTCACCCCTCCACTTT.

The chain carries TRBV29-1 and TRBJ2-1, with 12 positions matching TRBD2. Trimming at V came to 5 bases and at J to 8 bases, leaving 13 bases not matched to a gene. This CDR3 has 16 residues. From germline, CDR1 is SQVTM and CDR2 ANQGSEA. The chain's CDR3 is CSVSPPGLAGGHEQFF. In DNA form, the CDR3 reads TGCAGCGTTAGCCCACCAGGCCTAGCGGGAGGGCATGAGCAGTTCTTC.

The J gene is TRBJ1-2, the V gene TRBV7-9; unclear D gene. CDR1 SEHNR and CDR2 FQNEAQ come from the germline V gene (reference sequence). The CDR3 covers 13 residues. V was shortened by 1 base and J by 4 bases, with 7 bases between the two germline ends. CDR3 in DNA: TGTGCCAGCAGCTTAGGGGAGACCTATGGCTACACCTTC. Its translation is CASSLGETYGYTF.

This clone has only one observation. The chain links TRBV10-3 to TRBJ1-3, with D uncertain. V dropped 3 bases and J dropped 0 bases, with 18 bases sitting between them. This CDR3 comprises 18 residues. Germline assignment: CDR1 ENHRY and CDR2 SYGVKD. In DNA form, the CDR3 reads TGTGCCATCAGTGACGCACGGAGGGAAACAGCCTCTGGAAACACCATATATTTT. Its protein product is CAISDARRETASGNTIYF.

The CDR3 loop is CATSRDRGGPEQFF. The CDR3, as DNA: TGTGCCACCAGCAGAGATCGTGGAGGGCCCGAGCAGTTCTTC. The V call is TRBV15, the J call TRBJ2-1; D may be TRBD2 (6 bases). The CDR3 covers 14 residues. CDR1 and CDR2 (germline): LNHNV, YYDKDF (reference sequence). V shed 0 bases and J shed 10 bases, with 13 bases lying between them. Full variable domain (rest looked up from reference TRBV15 and TRBJ2-1): DAMVIQNPRYQVTQFGKPVTLSCSQTLNHNVMYWYQQKSSQAPKLLFHYYDKDFNNEADTPDNFQSRRPNTSFCFLDIRSPGLGDTAMYLCATSRDRGGPEQFFGPGTRLTVL.

This clone has a handful of counts. The chain has TRBV14 and TRBJ2-3; maybe TRBD2 (6 bases). The germline V gene encodes CDR1 SGHDN and CDR2 FVKESK. The CDR3 is made up of 18 amino acids. V was cut by 2 bases and J by 5 bases, with 23 bases left in between. DNA of the CDR3: TGTGCCAGCAGCCAAAAACCCGCGCTAGCGCGGGGAATAGATACGCAGTATTTT. Translation gives CASSQKPALARGIDTQYF.